Below, 21 T cell receptor beta chains from the same sample are listed, as sequenced in a study of blood T cell repertoires in COVID-19. The protocol was immunoSEQ multiplex PCR, while the TCRdb copy is restricted to in-frame clones and leaves out a portion. Of around 200,000 clones in the sample, 83% are singletons; the top ten hold roughly 2.8%. Sequenced sample: peripheral blood. These receptors came from a man aged 45-65 years with active or convalescent COVID-19.

The chain joins TRBV25-1 to TRBJ1-2, with 12 bases aligning to TRBD1. There are 17 residues in the CDR3. V shed 2 bases, J shed 8 bases, and the junction held 12 bases outside the gene matches. Germline V gene lookup returns CDR1 MGHDK and CDR2 SYGVNS. CDR3 sequence (DNA): TGTGCCAGCAGTGAAGCCGGGACAGGGGGCGCGAGGAACGGCTACACCTTC. This gives the protein CASSEAGTGGARNGYTF.

The CDR3 reads CASSIRTGNPTKVIQYF. The CDR3 DNA sequence: TGTGCCAGTAGTATTAGGACAGGCAATCCCACCAAGGTCATTCAGTACTTC. The chain employs TRBV19 and TRBJ2-4; TRBD1 agrees at 7 bases. After removal of 3 bases from V and 9 bases from J, the junction contained 17 bases not matched to a gene. Germline loops: CDR1 LNHDA, CDR2 SQIVND (reference sequence). The CDR3 loop spans 17 amino acids.

The gene calls are TRBV6-5 and TRBJ1-5; 11 bases map to TRBD1. Trimming cost V 5 bases and J 9 bases; bases outside gene matches: 6. Germline CDR1 reads MNHEY; CDR2 reads SVGAGI. The CDR3 spans 14 residues. CDR3 bases: TGTGCCAGCAGTATGGGGACAGGGGGTTTGCCCCAGCATTTT. Its translation is CASSMGTGGLPQHF.

The rearrangement links TRBV19 to TRBJ1-1; D call uncertain. V shed 1 base and J shed 0 bases, with 6 bases lying between them. The CDR3 loop spans 14 amino acids. Germline CDR1 reads LNHDA; CDR2 reads SQIVND (reference sequence). The CDR3 is CASSIAGMNTEAFF. CDR3 in DNA: TGTGCCAGTAGTATAGCCGGGATGAACACTGAAGCTTTCTTT.

The chain uses TRBV5-1 and TRBJ2-7; D is unclear. CDR1 is SGHRS and CDR2 is YFSETQ in the germline V gene. CDR3 length: 13 residues. Trimming pared 2 bases from V and 2 bases from J, leaving 8 bases between. The CDR3 spells CASSLDDTYEQYF. For the CDR3, the DNA is TGCGCCAGCAGCTTAGACGACACCTACGAGCAGTACTTC.

This rearrangement joins TRBV2 to TRBJ2-3; TRBD2 matches 13 bases. With 5 bases clipped from V and 1 base from J, the junction kept 3 bases outside the gene matches. The CDR3 consists of 16 residues. Germline V gene data show CDR1 as SNHLY and CDR2 as FYNNEI. The DNA for the CDR3 is TGTGCCAGCAGTTCCGGACTAGCGGGGGGCACAGATACGCAGTATTTT. Protein product: CASSSGLAGGTDTQYF.

The chain carries TRBV18 and TRBJ2-6, with 9 bases fitting TRBD1. This CDR3 contains 17 residues. CDR1 is KGHSH, CDR2 LQKENI, per germline. V gave up 2 bases and J gave up 0 bases; unmatched junction bases: 2. The CDR3: CASSPGTGRSGANVLTF. CDR3 nucleotide sequence: TGTGCCAGCTCACCAGGGACAGGGCGCTCTGGGGCCAACGTCCTGACTTTC. The variable domain in full, completed from reference TRBV18 and TRBJ2-6, reads NAGVMQNPRHLVRRRGQEARLRCSPMKGHSHVYWYRQLPEEGLKFMVYLQKENIIDESGMPKERFSAEFPKEGPSILRIQQVVRGDSAAYFCASSPGTGRSGANVLTFGAGSRLTVL.

CDR3 amino acids: CASSLMGLGQPQHF. Written as DNA, the CDR3 is TGTGCCAGCAGCCTGATGGGCCTTGGGCAGCCCCAGCATTTT. The chain links TRBV14 to TRBJ1-5; D unclear. The CDR3 is made up of 14 amino acids. Trimming took 4 bases from V and 7 from J, leaving 14 bases between them. The germline V gene encodes CDR1 SGHDN and CDR2 FVKESK.

This sequence joins TRBV3-1 (or the pseudogene TRBV3-2) and TRBJ1-4; perhaps TRBD1 as D (6 bases). The germline V and J ends were trimmed by 5 bases and 1 base, with 14 bases remaining between them. The CDR3 totals 16 residues. Germline V gene lookup returns CDR1 LGHDT and CDR2 YNNKEL (reference sequence). The DNA of the CDR3 is TGTGCCAGCAGCGAACAGGGAGATGGAACTAATGAAAAACTGTTTTTT. Translating it yields CASSEQGDGTNEKLFF.

This clone was recorded only once. This chain links TRBV5-4 with TRBJ1-2; a possible D gene is TRBD1 (5 bases). Germline CDR1 SGHNT, CDR2 YYREEE (reference sequence). V lost 1 base, J lost 7 bases, and 11 bases lay in between. This CDR3 contains 13 residues. CDR3 amino acids: CASSLIAGGGYTF. CDR3 bases: TGTGCCAGCAGCTTGATCGCGGGGGGTGGCTACACCTTC.

This clone was picked up a small number of times. The chain uses TRBV5-1 and TRBJ1-4; D is ambiguous. Germline lookup yields CDR1 SGHRS and CDR2 YFSETQ. The V end was cut by 3 bases, the J end by 8 bases, with 23 bases between. The CDR3 is made up of 17 amino acids. Here the CDR3 reads CASSSGVDGSGSEKLFF. The DNA for the CDR3 is TGCGCCAGCAGCTCCGGTGTCGACGGCTCTGGGAGCGAAAAACTGTTTTTT.

CDR3 DNA: TGTGCCAGCAGACTAAGGGACTCCGGGAGGGCCTACGAGCAGTACTTC. This encodes CASRLRDSGRAYEQYF. The chain combines TRBV28 with TRBJ2-7; 8 positions match TRBD2. V trimming: 6 bases; J trimming: 2 bases; junction bases outside the gene matches: 12. This CDR3 has 16 amino acids. CDR1 is MDHEN and CDR2 is SYDVKM in the germline V gene.

The CDR3 DNA reads as TGTGCCAGCAGCTTAGTTCAGGGGGCATCCTACGAGCAGTACTTC. It is translated as CASSLVQGASYEQYF. The chain carries TRBV11-2 and TRBJ2-7; 8 nucleotides match TRBD1. V lost 1 base to trimming and J lost 1 base; unmatched junction nucleotides: 3. The CDR3 extends over 15 amino acids. Germline loops: CDR1 SGHAT, CDR2 FQNNGV.

The chain recombines TRBV9 with TRBJ2-7; D gene unclear. CDR3 length: 15 amino acids. Trimming removed 0 bases from V and 1 base from J, with 11 bases in between. The germline V gene encodes CDR1 SGDLS and CDR2 YYNGEE. The chain's CDR3 is CASSVAADLSYEQYF. The CDR3 DNA is TGTGCCAGCAGCGTAGCGGCAGACTTATCCTACGAGCAGTACTTC. The variable domain in full, completed from reference TRBV9 and TRBJ2-7, reads DSGVTQTPKHLITATGQRVTLRCSPRSGDLSVYWYQQSLDQGLQFLIQYYNGEERAKGNILERFSAQQFPDLHSELNLSSLELGDSALYFCASSVAADLSYEQYFGPGTRLTVT.

The chain uses TRBV3-1 (or the pseudogene TRBV3-2) and TRBJ2-7, with D possibly TRBD2 on 6 matching bases. The V gene's germline CDR1 is LGHDT and CDR2 YNNKEL (reference sequence). V was trimmed by 4 bases and J by 7 bases, leaving 17 bases between them. This CDR3 is 14 amino acids long. CDR3 DNA sequence: TGTGCCAGCAGCCTAGCACAGTGGGGAGGAGAGCAGTACTTC. Encoded protein: CASSLAQWGGEQYF.

The chain uses TRBV5-1 and TRBJ1-2; 7 bases align to TRBD1. The CDR3 extends over 22 amino acids. The germline V gene encodes CDR1 SGHRS and CDR2 YFSETQ. Trimming removed 2 bases from V and 0 bases from J; junction bases left unmatched: 25. The CDR3 DNA sequence: TGCGCCAGCAGCTTATTGGACGGAACCCCTCAACAGGGGCATAACCCTAACTATGGCTACACCTTC. Translation: CASSLLDGTPQQGHNPNYGYTF.

The rearrangement uses TRBV18 and TRBJ2-2, with 10 bases fitting TRBD2. The junction had 2 bases not matched to a gene; V was cut back by 3 bases and J by 1 base. The CDR3 is 16 amino acids. The germline V gene has CDR1 KGHSH and CDR2 LQKENI. CDR3 loop: CASSPWTSGNTGELFF. CDR3 DNA sequence: TGTGCCAGCTCACCGTGGACTAGCGGGAACACCGGGGAGCTGTTTTTT.

The genes are TRBV9 and TRBJ1-1, with TRBD1 as a possible D gene (5 bases). The CDR3 spans 15 residues. V was cut by 0 bases and J by 3 bases, with 12 bases left in between. Germline CDR1 reads SGDLS; CDR2 reads YYNGEE. The CDR3 nucleotides are TGTGCCAGCAGCGTAGTTGGGGGGACCTACACTGAAGCTTTCTTT. The encoded protein is CASSVVGGTYTEAFF.

This clone was seen just once. This rearrangement joins TRBV3-1 (or the pseudogene TRBV3-2) to TRBJ2-3; 10 positions match TRBD2. CDR3 length: 16 residues. Germline CDR1 reads LGHDT; CDR2 reads YNNKEL (reference sequence). V lost 8 bases to trimming and J lost 2 bases; unmatched junction nucleotides: 10. CDR3 protein: CASAPSGSYFTDTQYF. The CDR3 region has the DNA TGTGCCAGCGCTCCTAGCGGGAGTTATTTCACAGATACGCAGTATTTT.

This clone came up a few times. The rearrangement joins TRBV12-1 to TRBJ1-5; the table's D call, TRBD1, was not checked against the DNA. TRBV12-1 is described as a pseudogene. The CDR3 runs to 13 residues. The CDR3, as DNA: TGTGCCAGCCCCTCAGGGGGCAATCAGCCCCAGCATTTT. Translated: CASPSGGNQPQHF.

V gene TRBV5-4 combines with J gene TRBJ2-5; 14 bases match TRBD2. Per germline, CDR1 SGHNT and CDR2 YYREEE (reference sequence). The junction had 6 bases not matched to a gene; V was cut back by 4 bases and J by 7 bases. CDR3 length: 15 amino acids. The CDR3 region is CASSPTSGGEGTQYF. DNA for the CDR3: TGTGCCAGCAGCCCGACTAGCGGGGGGGAAGGGACCCAGTACTTC.